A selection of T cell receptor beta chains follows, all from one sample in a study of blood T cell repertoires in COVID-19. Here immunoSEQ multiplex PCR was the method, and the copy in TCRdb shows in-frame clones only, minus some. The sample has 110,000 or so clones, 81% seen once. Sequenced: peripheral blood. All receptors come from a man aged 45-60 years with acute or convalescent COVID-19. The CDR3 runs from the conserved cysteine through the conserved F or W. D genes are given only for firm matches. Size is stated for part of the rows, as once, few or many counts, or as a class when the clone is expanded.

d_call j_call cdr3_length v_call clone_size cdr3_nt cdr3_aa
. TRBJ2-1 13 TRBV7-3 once TGTGCCAGCAGCCTAACTGACACCACTGGGCAGTTCTTC CASSLTDTTGQFF
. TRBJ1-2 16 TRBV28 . TGTGCCAGCAGTCCCAACTACCTAGGTCTGGGCTATGGCTACACCTTC CASSPNYLGLGYGYTF
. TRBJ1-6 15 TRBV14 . TGTGCCAGCAGCCAAGGGACAGCCTATAATTCACCCCTCCACTTT CASSQGTAYNSPLHF
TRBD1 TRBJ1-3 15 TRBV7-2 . TGTGCCAGCAGCTTAGACAGGGGGCCTGGAAACACCATATATTTT CASSLDRGPGNTIYF
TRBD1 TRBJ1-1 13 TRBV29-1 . TGCAGCGTTGAACAACTCGGGACAGGCAAAGCTTTCTTT CSVEQLGTGKAFF
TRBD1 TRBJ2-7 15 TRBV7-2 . TGTGCCAGCAGCCAGGACAGGGGTCTTTCCTACGAGCAGTACTTC CASSQDRGLSYEQYF
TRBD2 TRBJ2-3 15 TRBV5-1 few TGCGCCAGCACCACTAGCGGGGGGAGCACAGATACGCAGTATTTT CASTTSGGSTDTQYF
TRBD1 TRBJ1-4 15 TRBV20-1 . TGCAGTGCTAGTTCACCGGGACAGGGAGTTGAAAAACTGTTTTTT CSASSPGQGVEKLFF
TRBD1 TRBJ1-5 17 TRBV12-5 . TGTGCTAGTGGTTTGGTACGGTCCGGACAGGGTGATCAGCCCCAGCATTTT CASGLVRSGQGDQPQHF
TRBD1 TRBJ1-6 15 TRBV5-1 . TGCGCCAGCAGCCCCCAGGGGGCGAATAATTCACCCCTCCACTTT CASSPQGANNSPLHF
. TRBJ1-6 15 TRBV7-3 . TGTGCCAGCAGCTTACAAGGGGATGGTAATTCACCCCTCCACTTT CASSLQGDGNSPLHF
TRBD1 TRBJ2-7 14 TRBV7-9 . TGTGCCAGCAGTTACGGGACAGCAGACTACGAGCAGTACTTC CASSYGTADYEQYF
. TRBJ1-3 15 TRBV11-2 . TGTGCCAGCAGCTTAGGGTATAGCTCTGGAAACACCATATATTTT CASSLGYSSGNTIYF
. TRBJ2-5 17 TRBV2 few TGTGCCAGCAGTGAGGGACTCCAGCTGACGTACCAAGAGACCCAGTACTTC CASSEGLQLTYQETQYF
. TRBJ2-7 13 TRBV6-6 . TGTGCCAGCAGCCCCCTAGGAGGCTACGAGCAGTACTTC CASSPLGGYEQYF